The clone carrying this T cell receptor (beta chain) was recorded at least ten times. Antigen specificity is unknown. Individual cDNA molecules received unique molecular identifiers. TCRdb reprocessed the 5' RACE reads with MiXCR, giving one entry per CDR3 protein. The table records 45,000 to 60,000 distinct CDR3 sequences, less than 11% of them present only once. There are 14 residues in the CDR3. V shed 3 bases, J shed 9 bases, and the junction held 6 bases outside the gene matches. Looked up from germline, CDR1 is KGHSH and CDR2 is LQKENI. The data were taken from a study of early T cells in non-severe SARS-CoV-2 infection. Looking at the study overall: Bulk RNA isolated from unsorted whole blood underwent sequencing; chains were not paired.

Study-wide points: Clonotype matching in VDJdb favored anti-spike CD8 responses and did not capture private and CD4 specificities.

Sequenced sample: whole blood. This TCR came from an adult who was a healthcare worker with PCR-confirmed SARS-CoV-2 infection or an uninfected control (not recorded which). The V and J genes are TRBV18 and TRBJ2-4; TRBD1 matches at 9 bases. CDR3 nucleotide sequence: TGTGCCAGCTCACCGGGGACAGGGAAGGCCATTCAGTACTTC. It yields the protein CASSPGTGKAIQYF.